What follows is one TCR beta chain and its context. Its target is not known. This CDR3 spans 14 amino acids. Germline lookup yields CDR1 SGHTA and CDR2 FQGNSA. V was cut by 5 bases and J by 6 bases, with 15 bases left in between. The data were produced by immunoSEQ multiplex PCR, yet TCRdb's version contains in-frame clones alone and is incomplete. The profile covers approximately 120,000 clones, with around nine tenths appearing a single time and over 0.15% taken by the ten largest. This sample is part of a study of graft-versus-host responses after intestinal transplantation. Study background: Recipients got multivisceral, liver-intestinal, or isolated intestinal transplants. Tacrolimus and steroids were given for about 3 years to all recipients after anti-thymocyte globulin induction. Study findings and constraints: GvH clones turned up in recipient marrow; some had shown up first in ileum or blood. Early post-transplant HvG declines tracked with peak circulating GvH clone levels.

The TCR was taken from a human donor who received an intestinal transplant. The sample consisted of unstimulated CD4+ T cells sorted from spleen or lymph node cells, taken before intestinal transplant. The chain recombines TRBV7-2 with TRBJ2-3; D might be TRBD1 or TRBD2, each matching 6 bases. The CDR3 DNA is TGTGCCAGCAGCCCCGAGATAGGGGGGGATACGCAGTATTTT. The encoded protein is CASSPEIGGDTQYF.